This is a list of T cell receptor beta chains from one sample in a study of monozygotic twins with inflammatory bowel disease. TCRdb reanalyzed the 5' RACE reads and collapses them to one entry per CDR3 protein, without DNA. The data show a few hundred thousand distinct CDR3 sequences, and the top ten clones hold around 2.5%. The sequencing input was blood. The receptors stem from a human donor with ulcerative colitis or Crohn's disease, or a healthy co-twin of an affected twin (not recorded which). Both conserved end residues are part of each CDR3.

v_call	j_call	cdr3_aa
TRBV5-1	TRBJ1-1	CASSLESINTEAFF
TRBV14	TRBJ1-6	CASSPTGQGNSPLHF
TRBV4-1	TRBJ2-3	CASSQATSGGTTDTQYF
TRBV7-3	TRBJ2-5	CASSLGLGQETQYF
TRBV5-1	TRBJ1-1	CASSMELLVGTEAFF
TRBV20-1	TRBJ1-6	CSAEHLRDRHSPLHF
TRBV12-5	TRBJ1-1	CASGLDRVTEAFF
TRBV18	TRBJ2-1	CASSPAGAGSEQFF
TRBV7-2	TRBJ1-1	CASSIRRQAYMNTEAFF
TRBV10-2	TRBJ2-2	CASSDPSYGELFF
TRBV6-2/TRBV6-3	TRBJ2-5	CASSQPSVLAGGETQYF
TRBV5-6	TRBJ1-5	CASSLNRGDGVQPQHF
TRBV10-3	TRBJ2-3	CASSGGVTDTQYF
TRBV24-1	TRBJ2-2	CATRFANTGELFF
TRBV27	TRBJ2-5	CASRKAGGRVKTQYF
TRBV28	TRBJ2-5	CASSSWGSETQYF